Shown below are 14 T cell receptor beta chains from a single sample sequenced in a study of blood T cell repertoires in COVID-19 (TCRdb year 2020). Libraries came from the immunoSEQ multiplex PCR assay. TCRdb mirrors the immuneACCESS table, restricted to in-frame sequences. Some clones are absent from its copies; in checked studies, under half trace to an unresolved V gene, and the reason for the others is unknown. The sample profile shows a few hundred thousand clones; around 87% of them were found once. The ten largest clones add up to about 3% of the sample. Sequenced: peripheral blood. Receptors originate from a man aged 55-75 years with acute or convalescent COVID-19.

The V and J genes are TRBV10-3 and TRBJ2-1, with TRBD2 identical over 10 bases. The CDR3 covers 16 residues. With 2 bases clipped from V and 3 bases from J, the junction kept 4 bases outside the gene matches. Germline V gene lookup returns CDR1 ENHRY and CDR2 SYGVKD. In DNA, the CDR3 is TGTGCCATCAGTGAGGGGACTAGCGAGTACTACAATGAGCAGTTCTTC. Its protein product is CAISEGTSEYYNEQFF.

The chain employs TRBV11-2 and TRBJ1-6, with TRBD1 identical over 10 bases. Looked up from germline, CDR1 is SGHAT and CDR2 is FQNNGV. This CDR3 contains 15 residues. V lost 4 bases to trimming and J lost 14 bases; unmatched junction nucleotides: 11. DNA for the CDR3: TGTGCCAGCAGCTCTGGGACAGGGGCAATAAGGACCCTCCACTTT. This encodes CASSSGTGAIRTLHF.

This clone has only one observation. This CDR3 reads CASSPGLRQNTEAFF. The CDR3 nucleotides are TGTGCCAGCAGCCCCGGATTGAGACAGAACACTGAAGCTTTCTTT. The gene calls are TRBV5-8 and TRBJ1-1; the D is unclear. Germline CDR1 is SGHTS and CDR2 is YDEGEE. This CDR3 comprises 15 residues. V lost 4 bases and J 1 base, leaving 14 bases between the germline ends. Looking up the rest from reference TRBV5-8 and TRBJ1-1 gives the full variable domain: EAGVTQSPTHLIKTRGQQATLRCSPISGHTSVYWYQQALGLGLQFLLWYDEGEERNRGNFPPRFSGRQFPNYSSELNVNALELEDSALYLCASSPGLRQNTEAFFGQGTRLTVV.

V and J are TRBV25-1 and TRBJ1-2; D is perhaps TRBD1 (6 bases). The germline V gene has CDR1 MGHDK and CDR2 SYGVNS. Trimming took off 6 bases at V and 6 bases at J, with 11 bases between the two ends. The CDR3 loop spans 12 amino acids. Written as DNA, the CDR3 is TGTGCCAGCAGATCCGGGACAAATGGCTACACCTTC. Translated: CASRSGTNGYTF.

The chain links TRBV5-4 to TRBJ2-1; 9 nucleotides align to TRBD2. The CDR3 sequence is 15 residues long. Germline V lookup: CDR1 SGHNT, CDR2 YYREEE (reference sequence). V gave up 6 bases and J gave up 5 bases; unmatched junction bases: 9. The CDR3 reads CASNPRTSADNEQFF. The CDR3 nucleotides are TGTGCCAGCAACCCTCGGACTAGCGCCGACAATGAGCAGTTCTTC.

The V call is TRBV3-1 (or the pseudogene TRBV3-2), the J call TRBJ2-1; 9 bases are a match to TRBD2. The CDR3 contains 15 residues. Trimming removed 1 base from V and 8 bases from J; junction bases left unmatched: 6. Germline V CDR1 and CDR2: LGHDT, YNNKEL (reference sequence). CDR3 in DNA: TGTGCCAGCAGCCAAGGAAGCGGGGGGCCGTATGAGCAGTTCTTC. Translating it yields CASSQGSGGPYEQFF.

The chain joins TRBV7-9 to TRBJ2-3; D is perhaps TRBD1 (5 bases). This CDR3 comprises 14 residues. Trimming took 2 bases from V and 2 from J, leaving 8 bases between them. Germline V gene lookup returns CDR1 SEHNR and CDR2 FQNEAQ (reference sequence). The CDR3 spells CASSLQGTTDTQYF. CDR3 coding DNA: TGTGCCAGCAGCTTACAGGGAACCACAGATACGCAGTATTTT.

V usage is TRBV4-1 and J usage is TRBJ1-5; the D gene is possibly TRBD1 (5 bases). Trimming stripped 3 bases from V and 6 bases from J, with 12 bases between. CDR1 and CDR2 from the germline V gene are MGHRA and YSYEKL. This CDR3 has 14 amino acids. The CDR3 spells CASSQTAGVQPQHF. The CDR3 nucleotides are TGCGCCAGCAGCCAGACGGCGGGGGTTCAGCCCCAGCATTTT.

This chain connects TRBV6-1 to TRBJ1-3; maybe TRBD1 (5 bases). V was shortened by 3 bases and J by 2 bases, with 5 bases between the two germline ends. The CDR3 has 13 residues. Per germline, CDR1 MNHNS and CDR2 SASEGT. The CDR3 loop reads CASSDRAGNTIYF. The CDR3 DNA sequence: TGTGCCAGCAGTGACAGGGCTGGAAACACCATATATTTT.

This chain links TRBV20-1 with TRBJ2-1, with 10 bases aligning to TRBD2. The germline V gene has CDR1 DFQATT and CDR2 SNEGSKA (reference sequence). This CDR3 has 13 residues. V shed 3 bases and J 15 bases; nucleotides not matched to a gene: 11. The CDR3 DNA is TGCAGTGCTAGTCTAGCGGGGGAGAGCGAACGGTTCTTC. This gives the protein CSASLAGESERFF.

This rearrangement joins TRBV7-9 to TRBJ1-1; D gene uncertain. CDR3 size: 15 residues. The V end lost 3 bases, the J end lost 0 bases, and 11 bases lay between the germline ends. Germline-derived CDR1 and CDR2 are SEHNR and FQNEAQ (reference sequence). Written as DNA, the CDR3 is TGTGCCAGCAGCTTTTCAATTGCAGTGAACACTGAAGCTTTCTTT. Translating it yields CASSFSIAVNTEAFF. Looking up the rest from reference TRBV7-9 and TRBJ1-1 gives the full variable domain: DTGVSQNPRHKITKRGQNVTFRCDPISEHNRLYWYRQTLGQGPEFLTYFQNEAQLEKSRLLSDRFSAERPKGSFSTLEIQRTEQGDSAMYLCASSFSIAVNTEAFFGQGTRLTVV.

The chain has TRBV18 and TRBJ1-1; 8 nucleotides match TRBD1. The germline gives CDR1 KGHSH, CDR2 LQKENI. V dropped 3 bases and J dropped 3; count of bases not matched to a gene: 6. CDR3 length: 15 amino acids. The chain's CDR3 is CASSPDRVGDTEAFF. CDR3 coding DNA: TGTGCCAGCTCACCGGACAGGGTTGGGGACACTGAAGCTTTCTTT.

The chain couples TRBV7-2 to TRBJ1-4; D unclear. The CDR3 contains 12 residues. V dropped 3 bases and J dropped 8 bases, with 7 bases sitting between them. In germline, CDR1 is SGHTA, CDR2 FQGNSA. The CDR3 DNA sequence: TGTGCCAGCAGCTTCCCCGGGGAAAAACTGTTTTTT. As protein: CASSFPGEKLFF. Based on the CDR3 plus reference TRBV7-2 and TRBJ1-4, the full variable domain is GAGVSQSPSNKVTEKGKDVELRCDPISGHTALYWYRQSLGQGLEFLIYFQGNSAPDKSGLPSDRFSAERTGGSVSTLTIQRTQQEDSAVYLCASSFPGEKLFFGSGTQLSVL.

This chain links TRBV27 with TRBJ2-7; weak D call: TRBD1 (6 bases). Deletions cut 5 bases from V and 0 bases from J, with 17 bases between. The CDR3 is 16 residues long. Germline V gives CDR1 MNHEY, CDR2 SMNVEV (reference sequence). The CDR3 loop reads CASSPSWGQFSYEQYF. The CDR3 bases are TGTGCCAGCAGTCCCTCGTGGGGACAATTCTCCTACGAGCAGTACTTC.